What follows are 8 T cell receptor beta chains derived from one specimen sequenced in a study of blood T cell repertoires in COVID-19. Assay: immunoSEQ multiplex PCR; the TCRdb copy retains only in-frame clones and omits some. The sample gives about 220,000 clones, 82% of which show up once; about 3.2% is in the top ten. Sequenced input: PBMCs or T cells enriched from blood (not recorded which). These receptors all stem from a woman aged 55-75 years who had recovered from COVID-19.

The genes are TRBV2 and TRBJ1-5; a weak D match, TRBD1 (5 bases). Germline V gene sequence: CDR1 SNHLY, CDR2 FYNNEI. The CDR3 totals 15 residues. V was clipped by 1 base and J by 7 bases, with 14 bases between them. The DNA for the CDR3 is TGTGCCAGCAGTGAAGGGGGTCAGGGTCTGCAGCCCCAGCATTTT. This translates into CASSEGGQGLQPQHF.

This clone came up a few times. The chain links TRBV29-1 to TRBJ1-1; D gene ambiguous. The CDR3 totals 12 residues. CDR1 and CDR2 from the germline V gene are SQVTM and ANQGSEA. The V end was cut by 5 bases, the J end by 0 bases, with 7 bases between. The CDR3 DNA follows: TGCAGCGTTCAACAGATGAACACTGAAGCTTTCTTT. Amino acids: CSVQQMNTEAFF.

The gene calls are TRBV19 and TRBJ1-5; TRBD1 matches 8 bases. The CDR3 sequence is 18 residues long. Germline values: CDR1 LNHDA, CDR2 SQIVND (reference sequence). V shed 4 bases, J shed 2 bases, and the junction held 13 bases outside the gene matches. The CDR3 loop is CASSSGQGANLGNQPQHF. The CDR3 region has the DNA TGTGCCAGTAGTAGCGGGCAGGGGGCGAATTTGGGCAATCAGCCCCAGCATTTT.

The chain combines TRBV28 with TRBJ2-7; 11 bases line up with TRBD2. V trimming: 8 bases; J trimming: 2 bases; junction bases outside the gene matches: 11. Per germline, CDR1 MDHEN and CDR2 SYDVKM. The CDR3 totals 16 residues. The CDR3: CASPPAGTSGAYEQYF. CDR3 DNA: TGTGCCAGCCCACCAGCGGGGACTAGCGGTGCCTACGAGCAGTACTTC.

The sample holds one count of this clone. This chain uses TRBV5-5 with TRBJ1-5; D is unclear. The CDR3 contains 14 residues. V was pared by 4 bases and J by 0 bases, with 8 bases between. Germline V gene data show CDR1 as SGHKS and CDR2 as YYEKEE (reference sequence). The CDR3: CASSQRGSNQPQHF. The DNA for the CDR3 is TGTGCCAGCAGCCAGCGTGGTAGCAATCAGCCCCAGCATTTT. Variable domain in full (rest from reference TRBV5-5 and TRBJ1-5): DAGVTQSPTHLIKTRGQQVTLRCSPISGHKSVSWYQQVLGQGPQFIFQYYEKEERGRGNFPDRFSARQFPNYSSELNVNALLLGDSALYLCASSQRGSNQPQHFGDGTRLSIL.

This chain connects TRBV5-1 to TRBJ1-3; no definite D call. V dropped 3 bases and J dropped 0 bases, with 13 bases sitting between them. This CDR3 comprises 16 residues. Germline V gene sequence: CDR1 SGHRS, CDR2 YFSETQ. CDR3 residues: CASSSTINYSGNTIYF. CDR3 bases: TGCGCCAGCAGCTCAACAATTAATTACTCTGGAAACACCATATATTTT.

V usage is TRBV3-1 (or the pseudogene TRBV3-2) and J usage is TRBJ2-2; 9 nucleotides agree with TRBD1. This CDR3 is built from 15 residues. The V gene end was trimmed by 5 bases and the J gene end by 6 bases; junction bases not matched to a gene: 7. CDR1 and CDR2 (germline): LGHDT, YNNKEL (reference sequence). The DNA for the CDR3 is TGTGCCAGCAGCTTTCCCGGGACAGGGCCCGGGGAGCTGTTTTTT. Its translation is CASSFPGTGPGELFF.

This clone was counted a few times. The V gene is TRBV6-5, the J gene TRBJ2-2, with D perhaps matching TRBD1 (6 bases). Germline V gene sequence: CDR1 MNHEY, CDR2 SVGAGI. Between the trimmed V and J ends, which lost 5 bases and 0 bases, there was a span of 7 bases. The CDR3 covers 14 residues. The DNA of the CDR3 is TGTGCCAGCAGTCAGGGGCCGAACACCGGGGAGCTGTTTTTT. Translation gives CASSQGPNTGELFF.